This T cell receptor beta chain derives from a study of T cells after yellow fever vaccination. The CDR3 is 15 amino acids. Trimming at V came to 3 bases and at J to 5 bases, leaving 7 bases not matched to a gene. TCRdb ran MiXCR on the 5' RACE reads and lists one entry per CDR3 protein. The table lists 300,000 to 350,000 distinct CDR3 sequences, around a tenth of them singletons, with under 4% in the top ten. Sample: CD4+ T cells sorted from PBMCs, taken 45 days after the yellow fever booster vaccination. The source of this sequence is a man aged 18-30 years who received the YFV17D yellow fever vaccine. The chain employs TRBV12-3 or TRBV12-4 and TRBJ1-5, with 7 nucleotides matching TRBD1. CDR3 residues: CASSLSQGGYQPQHF. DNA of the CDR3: TGTGCCAGCAGTTTGAGTCAGGGGGGCTATCAGCCCCAGCATTTT.